This entry features one T cell receptor beta chain sequence. This clonotype was seen only a few times. Its specific antigen is unknown. Base-call qualities are not available, and no considerably larger clone is one nucleotide away. This specimen comes from a study of T cell repertoires in cytomegalovirus infection (dated by TCRdb to the late 2010s). Study-level background: Donor HLA type was relevant to the analysis, as public TCR beta signatures indicated carriage of CMV infection together with the matching HLA type.

The CDR3 goes from the cysteine to the phenylalanine over 15 residues. Of all the DNA, just the CDR3 is kept, 45 bases in frame from base 1. CDR1 MDHEN and CDR2 SYDVKM were looked up in the germline V gene. V is clipped by 3 bases and J by 2 bases, and the sequence between their germline boundaries is 12 bases long. The sequencer listed for this sample is Illumina HiSeq 1500. TCRdb reworked the public reads: Q25 trimming with fastp, MiXCR clone assembly, productive beta chains retained. Rows with one shared CDR3 protein collapse into an entry with the most common genes and DNA. In all, the sample holds fewer than 350,000 distinct CDR3 sequences, and around a tenth of those were seen once. Together, the top ten hold around 4.1% of the sample. Overall study results and their limits: Cumulative frequency of public TCR beta family members discriminated carriers of CMV infection plus the relevant HLA type in this cohort and an independent 352-donor cohort. In the ex vivo response, HLA-C-restricted CMV-specific TCR beta clonotypes were dominant, and in two of eight donors the single most frequent clonotype came from this HLA-C-restricted group.

The sequencing input was PBMCs. The V and J segments used are TRBV28 and TRBJ2-3; a tentative D call is TRBD2 (6 bases match). The sequence came from a human donor in good health (CMV status not recorded). Some clones in this sample may be carry-over from other donors' samples. The DNA reads as follows: TGTGCCAGCAGTTTCGGCGGGACCCTCACAGATACGCAGTATTTT. Its amino acids are CASSFGGTLTDTQYF.